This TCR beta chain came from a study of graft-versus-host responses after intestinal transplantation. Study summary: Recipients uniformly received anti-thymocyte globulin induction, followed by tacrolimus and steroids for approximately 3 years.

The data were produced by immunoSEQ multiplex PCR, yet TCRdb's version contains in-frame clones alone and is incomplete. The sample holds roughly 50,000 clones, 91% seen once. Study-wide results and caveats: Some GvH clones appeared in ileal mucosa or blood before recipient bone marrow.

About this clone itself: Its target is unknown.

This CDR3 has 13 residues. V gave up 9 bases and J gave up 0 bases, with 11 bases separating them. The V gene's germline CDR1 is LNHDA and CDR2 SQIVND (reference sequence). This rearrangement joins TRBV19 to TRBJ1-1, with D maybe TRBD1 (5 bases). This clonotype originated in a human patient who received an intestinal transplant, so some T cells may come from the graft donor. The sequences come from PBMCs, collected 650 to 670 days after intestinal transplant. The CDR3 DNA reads TGTGCCAGCGGGGCCCGTATGAACACTGAAGCTTTCTTT. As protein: CASGARMNTEAFF.